Here is one TCR beta chain with its context. The antigen remains unidentified. Cell sorting via CD45RO/CCR7/CD25/CD127/CD95/CD27 was performed to obtain CD4+ naive, central memory, regulatory and stem cell-like memory cells. Expressed TCRB transcripts were sequenced, since all the RNA that had been isolated was reverse transcribed. Data came from immunoSEQ multiplex PCR; TCRdb stores just in-frame clones and leaves some out. Of roughly 170,000 clones in the sample, around 13% were seen once. This entry belongs to a study of beta chain features in type 1 diabetes. The CDR3 contains 15 residues. The V gene end was trimmed by 4 bases and the J gene end by 2 bases; junction bases not matched to a gene: 2. The germline gives CDR1 SGHRS, CDR2 YFSETQ. Study observations and caveats: Shorter TCRB CDR3s, moderately but significantly so, marked every one of the four CD4+ subsets in Type 1 diabetes patients. For patients, the naive, central memory and Treg TCRB repertoires appeared more alike than for healthy donors.

The receptor's source is a woman aged 18-30 years in good health. V usage is TRBV5-1 and J usage is TRBJ2-2; 10 nucleotides align to TRBD1. Sample: central memory CD4+ T cells from blood. DNA of the CDR3: TGCGCCAGCAGCCCGACAGGGGGCAACACCGGGGAGCTGTTTTTT. The encoded protein is CASSPTGGNTGELFF. Filled out from reference TRBV5-1 and TRBJ2-2, the complete variable domain reads KAGVTQTPRYLIKTRGQQVTLSCSPISGHRSVSWYQQTPGQGLQFLFEYFSETQRNKGNFPGRFSGRQFSNSRSEMNVSTLELGDSALYLCASSPTGGNTGELFFGEGSRLTVL.